This T cell receptor beta chain was retrieved from a study of blood T cell repertoires in COVID-19. Per the original methods: Amplifying reference gene primers gave estimates of nucleated cell counts. Here immunoSEQ multiplex PCR was the method, and the copy in TCRdb shows in-frame clones only, minus some. Clonal size and the V and J genes are those of that table, whereas D and trimming came from the DNA. The data show hundreds of thousands of clones, under 95% seen once. Germline V gene sequence: CDR1 SEHNR, CDR2 FQNEAQ (reference sequence). The V and J ends lost 1 base and 0 bases respectively, with 11 bases between them. This CDR3 contains 16 residues.

The J gene is TRBJ2-3, the V gene TRBV7-9; perhaps TRBD2 as D (6 bases). This TCR came from a woman under 30 who had recovered from COVID-19. What was sequenced was peripheral blood. CDR3 nucleotides: TGTGCCAGCAGCTTAGGGGCGGGATTTAGCACAGATACGCAGTATTTT. As protein: CASSLGAGFSTDTQYF. Together with reference TRBV7-9 and TRBJ2-3, the CDR3 gives the full variable domain: DTGVSQNPRHKITKRGQNVTFRCDPISEHNRLYWYRQTLGQGPEFLTYFQNEAQLEKSRLLSDRFSAERPKGSFSTLEIQRTEQGDSAMYLCASSLGAGFSTDTQYFGPGTRLTVL.